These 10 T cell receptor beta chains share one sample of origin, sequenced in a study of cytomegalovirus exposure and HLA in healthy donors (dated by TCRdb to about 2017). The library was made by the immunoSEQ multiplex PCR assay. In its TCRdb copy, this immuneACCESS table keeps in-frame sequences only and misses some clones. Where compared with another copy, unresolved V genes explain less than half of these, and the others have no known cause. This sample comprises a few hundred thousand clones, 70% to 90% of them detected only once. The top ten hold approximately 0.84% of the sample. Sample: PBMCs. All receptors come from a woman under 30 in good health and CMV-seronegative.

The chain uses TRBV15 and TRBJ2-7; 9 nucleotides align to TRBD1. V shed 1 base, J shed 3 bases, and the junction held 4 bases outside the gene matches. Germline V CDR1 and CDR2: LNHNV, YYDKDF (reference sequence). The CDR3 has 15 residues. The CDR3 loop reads CATSRVGQGSYEQYF. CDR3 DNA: TGTGCCACCAGCAGAGTCGGACAGGGGAGCTACGAGCAGTACTTC.

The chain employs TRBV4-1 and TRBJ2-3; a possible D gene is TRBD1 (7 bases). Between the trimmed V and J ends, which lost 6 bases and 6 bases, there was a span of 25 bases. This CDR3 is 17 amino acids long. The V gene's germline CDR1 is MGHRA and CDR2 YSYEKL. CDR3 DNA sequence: TGCGCCAGCAGGGCCGCGGGACAGACCATAAAGATGGATACGCAGTATTTT. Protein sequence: CASRAAGQTIKMDTQYF.

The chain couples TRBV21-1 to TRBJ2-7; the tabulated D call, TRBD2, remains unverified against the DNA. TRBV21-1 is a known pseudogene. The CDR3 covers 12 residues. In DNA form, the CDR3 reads TGTGCCAGCTCCCCCCCTGCCTACGAGCAGTACTTC. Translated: CASSPPAYEQYF.

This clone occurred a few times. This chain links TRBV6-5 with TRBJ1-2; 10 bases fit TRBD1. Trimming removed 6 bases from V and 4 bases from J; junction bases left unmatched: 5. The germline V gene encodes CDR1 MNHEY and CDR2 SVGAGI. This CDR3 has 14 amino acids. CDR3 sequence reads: CASRRDRGSYGYTF. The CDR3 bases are TGTGCCAGCAGACGGGACAGGGGAAGCTATGGCTACACCTTC.

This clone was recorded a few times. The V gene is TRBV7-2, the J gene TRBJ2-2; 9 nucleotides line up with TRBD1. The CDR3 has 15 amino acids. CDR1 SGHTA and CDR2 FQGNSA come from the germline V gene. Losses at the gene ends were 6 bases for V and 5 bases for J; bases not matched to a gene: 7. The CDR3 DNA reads TGTGCCAGCAGGGAGGGACAGGGAAAGACCGGGGAGCTGTTTTTT. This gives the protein CASREGQGKTGELFF.

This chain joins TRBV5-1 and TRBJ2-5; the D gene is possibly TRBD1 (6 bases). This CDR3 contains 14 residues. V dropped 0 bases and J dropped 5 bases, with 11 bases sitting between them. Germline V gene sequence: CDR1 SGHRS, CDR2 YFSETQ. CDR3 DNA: TGCGCCAGCAGCTTGGAACAGGGCGGTGAGACCCAGTACTTC. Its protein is CASSLEQGGETQYF.

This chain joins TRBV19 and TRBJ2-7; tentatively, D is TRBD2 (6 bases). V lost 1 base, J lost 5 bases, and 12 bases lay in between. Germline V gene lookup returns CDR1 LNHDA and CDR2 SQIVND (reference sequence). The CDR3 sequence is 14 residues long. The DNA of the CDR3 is TGTGCCAGTAGTATAGCGGGAGTTTCCCACGAGCAGTACTTC. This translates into CASSIAGVSHEQYF.

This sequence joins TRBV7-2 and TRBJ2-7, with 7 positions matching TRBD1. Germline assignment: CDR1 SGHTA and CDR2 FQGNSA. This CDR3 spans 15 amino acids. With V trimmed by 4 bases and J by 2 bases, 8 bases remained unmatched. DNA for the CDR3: TGTGCCAGCAGCTCAAGGACAGGAATAACCTACGAGCAGTACTTC. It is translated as CASSSRTGITYEQYF.

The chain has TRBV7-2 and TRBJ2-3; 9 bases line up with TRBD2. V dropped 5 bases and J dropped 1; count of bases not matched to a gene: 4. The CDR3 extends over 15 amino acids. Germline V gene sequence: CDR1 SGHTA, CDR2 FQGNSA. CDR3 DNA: TGTGCCAGCAGCCCTAGCGGGACAGGCACAGATACGCAGTATTTT. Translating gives CASSPSGTGTDTQYF. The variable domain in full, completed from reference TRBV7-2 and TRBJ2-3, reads GAGVSQSPSNKVTEKGKDVELRCDPISGHTALYWYRQSLGQGLEFLIYFQGNSAPDKSGLPSDRFSAERTGGSVSTLTIQRTQQEDSAVYLCASSPSGTGTDTQYFGPGTRLTVL.

CDR3 bases: TGTGCCAGCAGCCCAGGACAGGGCGCCCTCAAGGGAGAGACCCAGTACTTC. Translation: CASSPGQGALKGETQYF. The chain links TRBV7-7 to TRBJ2-5; TRBD1 matches 8 bases. CDR1 is SSHAT and CDR2 is FNYEAQ in the germline V gene (reference sequence). The CDR3 runs 17 residues. V lost 5 bases, J lost 4 bases, and 15 bases stayed unmatched.